One sample yielded the 2 T cell receptor beta chains listed below, sequenced in a study of T cells in Graves' hyperthyroidism and ophthalmopathy. Amplified regions were TCR beta CDR3 sequences from RNA transcripts. A set of HTBI primers served as the primers for a first-round RT-PCR of the TCR CDR3. TCRdb recomputed calls from the multiplex PCR reads with MiXCR, one row per CDR3 protein. The profile shows fewer than 850,000 distinct CDR3 sequences, 15% to 20% of them singletons. Specimen: blood. These receptors were taken from a man aged 45-65 years with Graves' hyperthyroidism.

This chain links TRBV14 with TRBJ2-7, with D hard to call. The CDR3 contains 15 residues. Germline CDR1 is SGHDN and CDR2 is FVKESK. V was cut by 1 base and J by 0 bases, with 10 bases left in between. As DNA, the CDR3 is TGTGCCAGCAGCCAAGCACGGTATTCCTCCTACGAGCAGTACTTC. It encodes CASSQARYSSYEQYF.

This clonotype was counted many times. The chain recombines TRBV5-1 with TRBJ2-1; no clear D. The V and J ends lost 0 bases and 2 bases respectively, with 9 bases between them. This CDR3 is 15 amino acids long. CDR1 and CDR2 from the germline V gene are SGHRS and YFSETQ. The CDR3, as DNA: TGCGCCAGCAGCTTGGATGTGGGGACCTACAATGAGCAGTTCTTC. Protein sequence: CASSLDVGTYNEQFF.